This entry features one TCR beta chain sequence. These data come from a study of blood T cell repertoires in COVID-19. Study in general: The cDNA or gDNA used as material had been derived from T cells, B-cell-depleted T cells, or PBMCs.

The CDR3 spans 16 residues. Deletions cut 5 bases from V and 1 base from J, with 14 bases between. CDR1 and CDR2 (germline): SGHAT, FQNNGV. In the original workflow: How many nucleated cells were present was estimated from reference gene primer amplification. Sequencing used immunoSEQ multiplex PCR; TCRdb keeps in-frame clones, though not all of them. The V and J calls and clone size come from that table; D and trimming were worked out from the DNA. The sample carries some 400,000 clones, approximately 86% recorded once. This chain links TRBV11-2 with TRBJ2-2; D possibly corresponds to TRBD2 (6 bases). Sequencing was performed on peripheral blood. The receptor was derived from a human donor in a cohort sampled during active COVID-19. The CDR3, as DNA: TGTGCCAGCAGCCCTCCCGGGACTGGGAACACCGGGGAGCTGTTTTTT. Translation: CASSPPGTGNTGELFF.